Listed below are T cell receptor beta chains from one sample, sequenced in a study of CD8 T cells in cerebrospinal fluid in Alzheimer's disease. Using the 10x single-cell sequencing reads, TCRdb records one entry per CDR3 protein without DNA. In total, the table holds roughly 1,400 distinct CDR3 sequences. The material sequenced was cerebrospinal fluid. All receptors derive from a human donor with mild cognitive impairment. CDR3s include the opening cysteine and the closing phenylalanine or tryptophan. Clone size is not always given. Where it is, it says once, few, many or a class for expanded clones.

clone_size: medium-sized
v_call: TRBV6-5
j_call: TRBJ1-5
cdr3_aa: CASSLRATGRKNQPQHF

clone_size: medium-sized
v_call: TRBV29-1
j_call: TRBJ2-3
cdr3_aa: CSVITSGGPNTQYF

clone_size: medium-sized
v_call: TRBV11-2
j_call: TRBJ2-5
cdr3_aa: CASSSIRLAGPGAQYF

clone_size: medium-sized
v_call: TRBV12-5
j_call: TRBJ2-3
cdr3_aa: CASGGSPDTQYF

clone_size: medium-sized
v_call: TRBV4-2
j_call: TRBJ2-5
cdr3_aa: CASSQVDSYQETQYF

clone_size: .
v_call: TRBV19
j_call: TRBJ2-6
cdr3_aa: CASSIAPGSWVVLTF

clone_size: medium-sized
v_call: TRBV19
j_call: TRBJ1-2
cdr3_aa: CASRQGIDGYTF

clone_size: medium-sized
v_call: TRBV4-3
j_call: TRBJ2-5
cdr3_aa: CASSQDHSETQYF

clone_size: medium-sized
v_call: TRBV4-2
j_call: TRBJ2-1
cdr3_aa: CASSQDQRAGAGNEQFF

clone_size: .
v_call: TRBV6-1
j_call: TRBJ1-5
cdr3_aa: CASRIGGNQPQHF

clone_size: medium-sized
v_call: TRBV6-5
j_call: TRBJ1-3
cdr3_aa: CASSWTAGNTIYF

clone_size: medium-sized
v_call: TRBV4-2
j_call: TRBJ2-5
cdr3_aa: CASAPIGGGETQYF

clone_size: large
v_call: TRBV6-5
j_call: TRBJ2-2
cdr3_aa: CASSTGFGELFF

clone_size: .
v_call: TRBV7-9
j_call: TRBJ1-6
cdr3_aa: CASSPMQQGGSPLHF

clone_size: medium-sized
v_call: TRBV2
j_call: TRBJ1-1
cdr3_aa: CASKTEDDGTEAFF

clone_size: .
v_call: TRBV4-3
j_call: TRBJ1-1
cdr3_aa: CASSPVGGRKAFF

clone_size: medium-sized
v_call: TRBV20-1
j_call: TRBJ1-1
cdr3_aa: CSATVGGTGRGEAFF

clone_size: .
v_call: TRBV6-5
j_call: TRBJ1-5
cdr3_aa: CASSYSTSVRHLQWQPQHF

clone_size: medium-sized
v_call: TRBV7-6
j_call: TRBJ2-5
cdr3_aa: CASSLVGGETQYF

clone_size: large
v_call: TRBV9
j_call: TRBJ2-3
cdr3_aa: CASSVTGGRGGFTDTQYF

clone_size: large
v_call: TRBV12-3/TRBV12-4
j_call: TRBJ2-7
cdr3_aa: CASSFTLGEQYF

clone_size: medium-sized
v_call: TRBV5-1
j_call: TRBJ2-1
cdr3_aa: CATQEGGGRNEQFF

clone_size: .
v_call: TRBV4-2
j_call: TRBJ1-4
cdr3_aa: CASSAMTGPVEKLFF

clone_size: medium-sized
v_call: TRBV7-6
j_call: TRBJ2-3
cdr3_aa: CASSLGQGDTQYF

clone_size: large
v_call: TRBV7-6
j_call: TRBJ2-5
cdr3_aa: CASSLARGALLETQYF

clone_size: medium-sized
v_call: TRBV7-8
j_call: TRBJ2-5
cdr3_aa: CASSNSVQETQYF

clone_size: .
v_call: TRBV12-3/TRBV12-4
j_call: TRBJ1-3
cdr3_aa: CASSYGIGNTIYF

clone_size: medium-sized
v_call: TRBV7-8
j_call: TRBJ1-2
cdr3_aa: CASSLVGGQGSGYTF

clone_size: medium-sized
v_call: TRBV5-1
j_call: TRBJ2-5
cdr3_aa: CASSGATKLDRSGLGKETQYF

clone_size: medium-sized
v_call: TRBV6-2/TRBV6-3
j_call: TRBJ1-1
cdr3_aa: CASSYSAGNTEAFF

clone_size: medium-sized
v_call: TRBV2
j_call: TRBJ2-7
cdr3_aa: CASSETPDRPSRYF

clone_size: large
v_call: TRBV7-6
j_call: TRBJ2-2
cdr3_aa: CASSYYTGELFF

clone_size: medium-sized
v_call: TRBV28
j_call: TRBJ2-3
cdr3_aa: CASRTRRGQGYTDTQYF

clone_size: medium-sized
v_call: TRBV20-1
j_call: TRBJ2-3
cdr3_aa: CSAPQHRDTQYF

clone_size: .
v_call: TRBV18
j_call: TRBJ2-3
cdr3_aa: CASSPPGQGVDTQYF

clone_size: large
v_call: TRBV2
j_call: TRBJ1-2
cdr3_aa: CASERDRGNYGYTF

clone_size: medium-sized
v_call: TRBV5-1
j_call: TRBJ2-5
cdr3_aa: CASSLAGGQETQYF

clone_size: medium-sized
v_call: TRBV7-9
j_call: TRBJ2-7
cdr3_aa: CASSLGSGEQYF

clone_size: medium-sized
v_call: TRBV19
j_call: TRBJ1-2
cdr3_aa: CASRRGMIYGYTF

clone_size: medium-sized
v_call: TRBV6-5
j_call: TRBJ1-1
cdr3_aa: CASSTRGSVGENTEAFF

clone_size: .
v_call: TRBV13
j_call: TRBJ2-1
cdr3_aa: CASSLIKSAVEQFF

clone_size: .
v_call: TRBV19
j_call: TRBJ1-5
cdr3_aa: CASSRTSQGSNQPQHF

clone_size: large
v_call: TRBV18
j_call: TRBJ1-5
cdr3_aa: CASSPQAGGQPQHF

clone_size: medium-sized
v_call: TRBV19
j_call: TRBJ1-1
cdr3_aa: CASSMQGANTEAFF

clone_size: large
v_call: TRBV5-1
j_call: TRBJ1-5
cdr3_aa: CASSLWPGQAHQPQHF

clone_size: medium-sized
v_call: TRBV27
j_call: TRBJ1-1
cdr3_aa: CASKDRARTEAFF

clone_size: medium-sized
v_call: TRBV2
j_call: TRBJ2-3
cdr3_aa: CASTPIGAGGQSTDTQYF

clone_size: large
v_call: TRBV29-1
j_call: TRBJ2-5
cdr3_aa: CSARLGETQYF

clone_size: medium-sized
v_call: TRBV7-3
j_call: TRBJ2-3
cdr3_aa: CASSPRAGVTDTQYF

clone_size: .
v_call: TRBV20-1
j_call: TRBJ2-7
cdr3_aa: CSATNPLDLGPYEQYF

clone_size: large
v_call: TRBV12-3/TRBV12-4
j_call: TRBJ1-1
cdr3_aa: CASSQGGKGETEAFF

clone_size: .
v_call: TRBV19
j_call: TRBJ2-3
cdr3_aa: CASIPTGVPTDTQYF

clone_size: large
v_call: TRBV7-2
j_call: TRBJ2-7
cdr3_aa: CASSRGSTSLSYEQYF

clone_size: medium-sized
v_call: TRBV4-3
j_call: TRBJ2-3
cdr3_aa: CASSQDAGLAGAPDVNTQYF

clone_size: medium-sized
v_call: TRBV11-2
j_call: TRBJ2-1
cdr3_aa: CASSSLIAGRNEQFF

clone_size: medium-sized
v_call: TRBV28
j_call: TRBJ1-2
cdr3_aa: CASRLGLSYGYTF

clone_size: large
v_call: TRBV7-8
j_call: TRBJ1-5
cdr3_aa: CASSLGQGAKPQHF

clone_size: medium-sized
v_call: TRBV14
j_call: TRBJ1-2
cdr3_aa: CASSLPGGSYGYTF

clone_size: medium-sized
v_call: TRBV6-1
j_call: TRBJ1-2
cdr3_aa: CASSIGQSLGYGYTF

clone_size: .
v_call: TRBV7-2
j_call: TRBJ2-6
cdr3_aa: CASSLARLAGGTGANVLTF